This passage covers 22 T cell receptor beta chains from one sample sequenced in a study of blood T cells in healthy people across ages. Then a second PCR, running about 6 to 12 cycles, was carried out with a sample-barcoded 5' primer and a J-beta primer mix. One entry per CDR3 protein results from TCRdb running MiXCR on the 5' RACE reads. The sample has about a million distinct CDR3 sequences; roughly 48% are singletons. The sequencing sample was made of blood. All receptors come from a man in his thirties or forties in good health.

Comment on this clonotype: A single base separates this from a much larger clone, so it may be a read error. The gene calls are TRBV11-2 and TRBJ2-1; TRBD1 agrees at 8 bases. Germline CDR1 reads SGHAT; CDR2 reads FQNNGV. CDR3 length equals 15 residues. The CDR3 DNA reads TGTACCAGCAGCTTGGGGACAGGAAACTACAATGAGCAGTTCTTC. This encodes CTSSLGTGNYNEQFF.

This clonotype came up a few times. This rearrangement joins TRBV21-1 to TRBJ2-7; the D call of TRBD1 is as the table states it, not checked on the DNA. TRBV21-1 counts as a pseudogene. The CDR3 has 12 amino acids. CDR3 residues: CAITGSPYEQYF. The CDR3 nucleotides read TGTGCCATCACCGGGTCCCCCTACGAGCAGTACTTC.

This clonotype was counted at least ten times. DNA of the CDR3: TGTGCCAGCAGCCAAGGGGGAGGAGGATTCGGCTACACCTTC. Translating gives CASSQGGGGFGYTF. The genes are TRBV3-1 and TRBJ1-2; D is ambiguous. Germline V gene lookup returns CDR1 LGHDT and CDR2 YNNKEL (reference sequence). V lost 1 base and J 8 bases, leaving 14 bases between the germline ends. There are 14 residues in the CDR3.

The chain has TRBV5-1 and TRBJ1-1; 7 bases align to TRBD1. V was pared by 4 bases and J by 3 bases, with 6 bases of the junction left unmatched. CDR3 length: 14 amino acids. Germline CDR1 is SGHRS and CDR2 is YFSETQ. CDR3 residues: CASSVEGAYTEAFF. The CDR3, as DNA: TGCGCCAGCAGCGTGGAGGGGGCGTACACTGAAGCTTTCTTT.

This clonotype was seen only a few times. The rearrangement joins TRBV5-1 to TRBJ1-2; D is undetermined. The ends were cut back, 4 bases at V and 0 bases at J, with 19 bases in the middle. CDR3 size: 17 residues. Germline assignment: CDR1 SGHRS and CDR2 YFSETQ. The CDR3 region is CASSDIDRHGANYGYTF. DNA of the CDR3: TGCGCCAGCAGCGACATCGACCGCCACGGGGCTAACTATGGCTACACCTTC. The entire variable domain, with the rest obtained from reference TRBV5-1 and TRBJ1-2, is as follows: KAGVTQTPRYLIKTRGQQVTLSCSPISGHRSVSWYQQTPGQGLQFLFEYFSETQRNKGNFPGRFSGRQFSNSRSEMNVSTLELGDSALYLCASSDIDRHGANYGYTFGSGTRLTVV.

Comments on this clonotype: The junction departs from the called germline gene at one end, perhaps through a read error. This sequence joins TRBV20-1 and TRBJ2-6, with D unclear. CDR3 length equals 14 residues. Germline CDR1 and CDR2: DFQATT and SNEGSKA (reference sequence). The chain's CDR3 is CSAPRPSGANVLTF. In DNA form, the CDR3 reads TGCAGTGCTCCGAGACCCTCTGGAGCCAACGTCCTGACTTTC.

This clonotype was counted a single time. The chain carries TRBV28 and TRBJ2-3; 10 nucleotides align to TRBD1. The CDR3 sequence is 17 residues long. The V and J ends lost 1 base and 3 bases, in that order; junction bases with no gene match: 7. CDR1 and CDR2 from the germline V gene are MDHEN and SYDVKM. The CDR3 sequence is CASSLFGTGVHTDTQYF. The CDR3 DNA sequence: TGTGCCAGCAGTTTATTTGGGACAGGGGTCCATACAGATACGCAGTATTTT. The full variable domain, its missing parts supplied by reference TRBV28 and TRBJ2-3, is DVKVTQSSRYLVKRTGEKVFLECVQDMDHENMFWYRQDPGLGLRLIYFSYDVKMKEKGDIPEGYSVSREKKERFSLILESASTNQTSMYLCASSLFGTGVHTDTQYFGPGTRLTVL.

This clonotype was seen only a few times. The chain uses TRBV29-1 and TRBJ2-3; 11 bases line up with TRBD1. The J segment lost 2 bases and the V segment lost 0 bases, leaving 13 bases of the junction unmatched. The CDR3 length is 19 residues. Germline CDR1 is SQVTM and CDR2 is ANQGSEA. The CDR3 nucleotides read TGCAGCGTTGAAGATGTCGGGACAGGGGGTATAGCTTACACAGATACGCAGTATTTT. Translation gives CSVEDVGTGGIAYTDTQYF.

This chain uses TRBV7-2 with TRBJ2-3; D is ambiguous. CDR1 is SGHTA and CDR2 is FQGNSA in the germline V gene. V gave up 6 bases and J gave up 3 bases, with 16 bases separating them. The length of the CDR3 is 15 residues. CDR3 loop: CASSSETQRTDTQYF. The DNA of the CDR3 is TGTGCCAGCAGTTCCGAGACCCAGAGAACAGATACGCAGTATTTT. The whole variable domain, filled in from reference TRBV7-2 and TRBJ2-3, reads GAGVSQSPSNKVTEKGKDVELRCDPISGHTALYWYRQSLGQGLEFLIYFQGNSAPDKSGLPSDRFSAERTGGSVSTLTIQRTQQEDSAVYLCASSSETQRTDTQYFGPGTRLTVL.

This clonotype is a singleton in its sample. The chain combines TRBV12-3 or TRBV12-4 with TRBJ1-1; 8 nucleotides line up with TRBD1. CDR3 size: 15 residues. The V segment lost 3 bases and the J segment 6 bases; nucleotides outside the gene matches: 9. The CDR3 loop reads CASSFKRTGRAEAFF. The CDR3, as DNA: TGTGCCAGCAGTTTTAAGAGGACAGGGAGGGCTGAAGCTTTCTTT.

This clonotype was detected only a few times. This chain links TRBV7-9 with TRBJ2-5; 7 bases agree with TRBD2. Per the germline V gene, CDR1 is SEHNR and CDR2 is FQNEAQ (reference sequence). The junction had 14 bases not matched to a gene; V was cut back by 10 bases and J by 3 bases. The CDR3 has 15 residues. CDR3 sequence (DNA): TGTGCCACCTCAACTAGGGAGGGCAGGGAAGAGACCCAGTACTTC. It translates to CATSTREGREETQYF.

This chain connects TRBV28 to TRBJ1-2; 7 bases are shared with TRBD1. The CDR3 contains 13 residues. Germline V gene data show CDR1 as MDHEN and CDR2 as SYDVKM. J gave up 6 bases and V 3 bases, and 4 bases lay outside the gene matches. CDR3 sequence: CASSFQGGNGYTF. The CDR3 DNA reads TGTGCCAGCAGTTTTCAGGGGGGCAATGGCTACACCTTC.

This chain's CDR3 is CASSPQVEQFF. The CDR3 nucleotides read TGTGCCAGCTCACCACAAGTTGAGCAGTTCTTC. This chain connects TRBV18 to TRBJ2-1; D is ambiguous. V was trimmed by 1 base and J by 9 bases, leaving 4 bases between them. CDR1 is KGHSH and CDR2 is LQKENI in the germline V gene. The CDR3 extends over 11 amino acids.

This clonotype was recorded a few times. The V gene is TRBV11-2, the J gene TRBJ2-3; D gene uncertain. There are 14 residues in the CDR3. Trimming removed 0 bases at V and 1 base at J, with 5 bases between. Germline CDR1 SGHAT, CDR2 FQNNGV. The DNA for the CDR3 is TGTGCCAGCAGCTTAGATCAGGGCACAGATACGCAGTATTTT. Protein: CASSLDQGTDTQYF.

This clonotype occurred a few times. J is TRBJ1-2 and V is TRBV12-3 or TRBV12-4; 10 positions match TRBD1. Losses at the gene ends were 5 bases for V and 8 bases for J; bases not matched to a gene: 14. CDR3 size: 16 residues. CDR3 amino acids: CASSQTPGQGKKGYTF. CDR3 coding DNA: TGTGCCAGCAGTCAGACACCGGGACAGGGGAAGAAGGGCTACACCTTC.

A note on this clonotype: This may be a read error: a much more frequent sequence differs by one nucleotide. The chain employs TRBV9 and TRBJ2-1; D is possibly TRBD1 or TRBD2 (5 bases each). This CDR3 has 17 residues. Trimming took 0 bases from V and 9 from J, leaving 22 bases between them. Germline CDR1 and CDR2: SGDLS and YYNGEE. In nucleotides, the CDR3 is TGTGCCAGCAGCGTAGATAACGGGGCTCTCAGGACCGGTGAGCAGTTCTTC. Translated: CASSVDNGALRTGEQFF.

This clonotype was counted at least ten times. The CDR3: CAISDGGETSYEQYF. In DNA form, the CDR3 reads TGTGCCATCAGTGATGGCGGGGAGACCTCCTACGAGCAGTACTTC. The chain has TRBV10-3 and TRBJ2-7, with a weak D call TRBD2 (6 bases). CDR1 is ENHRY, CDR2 SYGVKD, per germline. V gave up 3 bases and J gave up 0 bases, with 12 bases separating them. CDR3 length equals 15 residues.

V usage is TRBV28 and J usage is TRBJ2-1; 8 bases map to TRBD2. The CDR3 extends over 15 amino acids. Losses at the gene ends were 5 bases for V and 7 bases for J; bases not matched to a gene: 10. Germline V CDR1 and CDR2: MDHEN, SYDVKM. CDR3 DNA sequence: TGTGCCAGCAGTCCGTCGGGGGGGCCGCGGAATGAGCAGTTCTTC. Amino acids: CASSPSGGPRNEQFF.

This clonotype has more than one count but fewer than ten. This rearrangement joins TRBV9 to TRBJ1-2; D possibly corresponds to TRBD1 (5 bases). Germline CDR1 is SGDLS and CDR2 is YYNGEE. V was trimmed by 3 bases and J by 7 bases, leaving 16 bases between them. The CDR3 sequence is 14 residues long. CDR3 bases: TGTGCCAGCAGCGGACAGTCCCTAATGTCTGGCTACACCTTC. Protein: CASSGQSLMSGYTF.

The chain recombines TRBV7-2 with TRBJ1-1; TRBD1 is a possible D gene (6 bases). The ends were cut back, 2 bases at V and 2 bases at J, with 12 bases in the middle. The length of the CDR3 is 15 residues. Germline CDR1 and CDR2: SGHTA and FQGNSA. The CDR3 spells CASSLHSRGNTEAFF. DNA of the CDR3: TGTGCCAGCAGCTTACACAGCAGGGGAAACACTGAAGCTTTCTTT.

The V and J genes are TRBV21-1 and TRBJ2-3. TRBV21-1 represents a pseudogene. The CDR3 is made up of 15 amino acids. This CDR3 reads CASSIPRGSTDTQYF. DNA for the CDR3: TGTGCCAGCAGCATACCGCGTGGGAGCACAGATACGCAGTATTTT.

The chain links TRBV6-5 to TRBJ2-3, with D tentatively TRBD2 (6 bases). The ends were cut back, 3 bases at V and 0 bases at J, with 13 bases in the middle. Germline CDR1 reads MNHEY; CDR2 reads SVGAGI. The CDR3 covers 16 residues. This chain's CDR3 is CASSYSRRVSTDTQYF. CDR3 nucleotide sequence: TGTGCCAGCAGTTATTCGCGGAGGGTTAGCACAGATACGCAGTATTTT.